Following are 28 T cell receptor beta chains from one sample sequenced in a study of control samples from healthy donors and cancer patients. The repertoire was sequenced with immunoSEQ multiplex PCR; TCRdb's copy has only in-frame clones and lacks some. The sample lists approximately 72,000 clones; over 75% were seen once. Sequenced input: blood. The receptors originated from a man in his fifties in good health.

J is TRBJ1-2 and V is TRBV30; no clear D gene. Trimming pared 0 bases from V and 8 bases from J, leaving 10 bases between. The length of the CDR3 is 12 residues. Germline assignment: CDR1 GTSNPN and CDR2 SVGIG (reference sequence). DNA of the CDR3: TGTGCCTGGAGTGTACTGGTGGGAGGCTACACCTTC. Translating gives CAWSVLVGGYTF.

The chain uses TRBV7-2 and TRBJ1-1, with D perhaps matching TRBD1 (6 bases). CDR3 length: 15 amino acids. V lost 5 bases and J lost 2, with 15 bases in between. The germline V gene encodes CDR1 SGHTA and CDR2 FQGNSA. The CDR3 sequence is CASSLTGTLNTEAFF. CDR3 nucleotide sequence: TGTGCCAGCAGCCTCACCGGGACACTTAACACTGAAGCTTTCTTT.

The J gene is TRBJ1-2, the V gene TRBV4-1; 7 bases agree with TRBD1. V was pared by 4 bases and J by 0 bases, with 5 bases of the junction left unmatched. Germline lookup yields CDR1 MGHRA and CDR2 YSYEKL. The CDR3 has 15 residues. The CDR3 region is CASSLRDSTNYGYTF. The CDR3, as DNA: TGCGCCAGCAGCCTAAGGGACAGTACTAACTATGGCTACACCTTC.

This clone came up once. The chain uses TRBV3-1 (or the pseudogene TRBV3-2) and TRBJ2-5; TRBD1 agrees at 8 bases. Germline-derived CDR1 and CDR2 are LGHDT and YNNKEL (reference sequence). The CDR3 spans 15 residues. V lost 4 bases and J lost 3; bases outside the gene matches: 7. The CDR3 region has the DNA TGTGCCAGCAGCCTTCCTCACAGGGGGGAAGAGACCCAGTACTTC. Translation gives CASSLPHRGEETQYF.

V gene TRBV18 combines with J gene TRBJ2-3, with D hard to call. Trimming removed 3 bases at V and 4 bases at J, with 8 bases between. This CDR3 spans 13 amino acids. Germline assignment: CDR1 KGHSH and CDR2 LQKENI. This CDR3 is CASSPIISDTQYF. CDR3 coding DNA: TGTGCCAGCTCACCGATCATTTCAGATACGCAGTATTTT. Based on the CDR3 plus reference TRBV18 and TRBJ2-3, the full variable domain is NAGVMQNPRHLVRRRGQEARLRCSPMKGHSHVYWYRQLPEEGLKFMVYLQKENIIDESGMPKERFSAEFPKEGPSILRIQQVVRGDSAAYFCASSPIISDTQYFGPGTRLTVL.

A note on this clone: A read error may account for a junction end that differs from germline. The chain has TRBV7-7 and TRBJ2-1, with 10 bases aligning to TRBD1. This CDR3 is built from 15 residues. Germline CDR1 is SSHAT and CDR2 is FNYEAQ (reference sequence). The CDR3 DNA follows: TGTGCTAGCAGCCCCGGGACAGGGGATTACAATGAGCAGTTCTTC. It is translated as CASSPGTGDYNEQFF.

This clone was seen a single time. The chain links TRBV4-1 to TRBJ2-4; D might be TRBD1 (6 bases). V was cut by 4 bases and J by 3 bases, with 13 bases left in between. Germline V gives CDR1 MGHRA, CDR2 YSYEKL. There are 15 residues in the CDR3. The CDR3 nucleotides are TGCGCCAGCAGCCGTCGGGCAGGGGACAAAAACATTCAGTACTTC. Its translation is CASSRRAGDKNIQYF.

This rearrangement joins TRBV7-8 to TRBJ1-1; 7 bases agree with TRBD1. Germline lookup yields CDR1 SGHVS and CDR2 FQNEAQ. This CDR3 is 12 amino acids long. The J segment lost 10 bases and the V segment lost 5 bases, leaving 7 bases of the junction unmatched. The chain's CDR3 is CASSTGDSRAFF. DNA of the CDR3: TGTGCCAGCAGCACCGGGGACAGTCGAGCTTTCTTT.

The rearrangement links TRBV5-1 to TRBJ1-2; tentative D call: TRBD1 (5 bases). CDR1 is SGHRS, CDR2 YFSETQ, per germline. The ends were cut back, 3 bases at V and 7 bases at J, with 16 bases in the middle. The CDR3 length is 14 residues. The CDR3 region is CASSSGPPTPGYTF. CDR3 coding DNA: TGCGCCAGCAGCTCGGGACCACCTACCCCTGGCTACACCTTC.

The V gene is TRBV4-2, the J gene TRBJ2-1; D may be TRBD2 (6 bases). Deletions cut 2 bases from V and 4 bases from J, with 18 bases between. Germline-derived CDR1 and CDR2 are LGHNA and YNFKEQ. This CDR3 spans 17 amino acids. CDR3 coding DNA: TGTGCCAGCAGCCAATCTCCGGGACTCATTCCATACAATGAGCAGTTCTTC. This codes for CASSQSPGLIPYNEQFF.

This clone was seen only once. The genes are TRBV7-9 and TRBJ2-7; D unclear. Germline lookup yields CDR1 SEHNR and CDR2 FQNEAQ (reference sequence). The CDR3 sequence is 13 residues long. The V gene lost 4 bases and the J gene lost 5 bases, with 12 bases spanning the gap. In DNA form, the CDR3 reads TGTGCCAGCAGCTCCCGGGTCCAGGACGAGCAGTACTTC. It specifies CASSSRVQDEQYF.

The chain carries TRBV12-3 or TRBV12-4 and TRBJ1-1; D is unresolved. V lost 6 bases and J 2 bases, leaving 4 bases between the germline ends. The CDR3 length is 11 residues. This CDR3 reads CASRHNTEAFF. The CDR3 DNA is TGTGCCAGCAGGCATAACACTGAAGCTTTCTTT.

The chain recombines TRBV5-1 with TRBJ2-7; 8 bases map to TRBD1. The V gene's germline CDR1 is SGHRS and CDR2 YFSETQ. Trimming took 8 bases from V and 3 from J; bases not matched to a gene: 13. The CDR3 runs to 15 residues. The CDR3 protein is CASRRGQGIYYEQYF. Written as DNA, the CDR3 is TGCGCCAGTAGAAGAGGACAGGGAATTTACTACGAGCAGTACTTC.

V gene TRBV7-9 combines with J gene TRBJ2-3, with 11 nucleotides matching TRBD2. The V gene's germline CDR1 is SEHNR and CDR2 FQNEAQ (reference sequence). The CDR3 spans 16 residues. V was pared by 4 bases and J by 0 bases, with 3 bases of the junction left unmatched. CDR3 residues: CASSSGLAASTDTQYF. The CDR3 coding sequence is TGTGCCAGCAGCTCGGGACTAGCGGCTAGCACAGATACGCAGTATTTT.

The V and J genes are TRBV5-4 and TRBJ1-1, with D possibly matching TRBD1 (5 bases). The germline V and J ends were trimmed by 5 bases and 3 bases, with 20 bases remaining between them. The CDR3 has 16 residues. Germline loops: CDR1 SGHNT, CDR2 YYREEE (reference sequence). CDR3 amino acids: CASSRWAGRMDTEAFF. The CDR3 DNA reads as TGTGCCAGCAGTCGGTGGGCAGGGAGGATGGACACTGAAGCTTTCTTT.

The J gene is TRBJ2-7, the V gene TRBV5-1, with a tentative D call TRBD2 (6 bases). Trimming took 0 bases from V and 5 from J, leaving 15 bases between them. The CDR3 runs 15 residues. The germline gives CDR1 SGHRS, CDR2 YFSETQ. CDR3 in amino acids: CASSLAGGSGNEQYF. The CDR3 nucleotides are TGCGCCAGCAGCTTGGCCGGAGGGAGTGGAAACGAGCAGTACTTC.

The rearrangement uses TRBV2 and TRBJ1-5; D remains ambiguous. CDR3 length: 14 amino acids. Germline CDR1 reads SNHLY; CDR2 reads FYNNEI. V dropped 1 base and J dropped 0 bases, with 4 bases sitting between them. CDR3 sequence (DNA): TGTGCCAGCAGTGAAGGCCATAGCAATCAGCCCCAGCATTTT. Amino acid sequence: CASSEGHSNQPQHF.

This clone was counted a single time. This chain links TRBV2 with TRBJ2-5; D gene ambiguous. The CDR3 is made up of 12 amino acids. CDR1 and CDR2 from the germline V gene are SNHLY and FYNNEI. V dropped 5 bases and J dropped 0 bases, with 4 bases sitting between them. In DNA form, the CDR3 reads TGTGCCAGCAGTAGGGACCAAGAGACCCAGTACTTC. It translates to CASSRDQETQYF.

V is TRBV12-2 and J is TRBJ1-1; the D segment call TRBD1 is taken from the table without a DNA check. TRBV12-2 is annotated as a pseudogene. The CDR3 loop spans 16 amino acids. CDR3 sequence: CASRLEAGRRSTEAFF. CDR3 sequence (DNA): TGTGCAAGTCGCTTAGAGGCAGGCAGGCGTAGCACTGAAGCTTTCTTT.

The chain carries TRBV2 and TRBJ1-2, with D possibly being TRBD1 (6 bases). Trimming shortened V by 6 bases and J by 2 bases, and 10 bases separated the two germline ends. The CDR3 contains 13 residues. CDR1 SNHLY and CDR2 FYNNEI come from the germline V gene. CDR3 nucleotides: TGTGCCAGCAGGGCAGACAGGAACTATGGCTACACCTTC. Its protein product is CASRADRNYGYTF. Drawing the rest from reference TRBV2 and TRBJ1-2, the complete variable domain is EPEVTQTPSHQVTQMGQEVILRCVPISNHLYFYWYRQILGQKVEFLVSFYNNEISEKSEIFDDQFSVERPDGSNFTLKIRSTKLEDSAMYFCASRADRNYGYTFGSGTRLTVV.

J is TRBJ2-7 and V is TRBV6-6; D is perhaps TRBD1 or TRBD2 (6 bases each). The germline V and J ends were trimmed by 2 bases and 6 bases, with 14 bases remaining between them. The CDR3 is 14 amino acids. Germline-derived CDR1 and CDR2 are MNHNY and SVGAGI (reference sequence). For the CDR3, the DNA is TGTGCCAGCAGTTACGGGGGGCGCTCCCCCGAGCAGTACTTC. Amino acid sequence: CASSYGGRSPEQYF.

V gene TRBV10-2 combines with J gene TRBJ2-5; no clear D gene. The length of the CDR3 is 16 residues. V was shortened by 0 bases and J by 0 bases, with 11 bases between the two germline ends. In germline, CDR1 is WSHSY, CDR2 SAAADI. CDR3 residues: CASSESGRMYQETQYF. Here the CDR3 DNA reads TGCGCCAGCAGTGAGTCAGGACGAATGTACCAAGAGACCCAGTACTTC.

CDR3 DNA sequence: TGTGCCAGCAGTCACGGGACAGGGAGGGAGGACACTGAAGCTTTCTTT. Protein: CASSHGTGREDTEAFF. V and J are TRBV6-6 and TRBJ1-1, with 9 bases identical to TRBD1. CDR3 length: 16 amino acids. Per the germline V gene, CDR1 is MNHNY and CDR2 is SVGAGI (reference sequence). V trimming: 5 bases; J trimming: 3 bases; junction bases outside the gene matches: 10.

This chain connects TRBV5-1 to TRBJ2-3; D gene uncertain. The V end was cut by 2 bases, the J end by 4 bases, with 8 bases between. The CDR3 totals 13 residues. Germline V lookup: CDR1 SGHRS, CDR2 YFSETQ. CDR3 region: CASSFGASDTQYF. CDR3 sequence (DNA): TGCGCCAGCAGCTTCGGAGCCTCAGATACGCAGTATTTT.

This clone was seen a handful of times. The CDR3 sequence: CAWSSGRGDGYTF. CDR3 DNA: TGTGCCTGGAGTAGCGGAAGGGGGGATGGCTACACCTTC. V usage is TRBV30 and J usage is TRBJ1-2; a possible D gene is TRBD1 (6 bases). Germline V gene data show CDR1 as GTSNPN and CDR2 as SVGIG (reference sequence). The V end was cut by 2 bases, the J end by 6 bases, with 13 bases between. The CDR3 spans 13 residues.

J is TRBJ2-1 and V is TRBV27; no clear D gene. This CDR3 spans 15 amino acids. CDR1 and CDR2 (germline): MNHEY, SMNVEV (reference sequence). Between the trimmed V and J ends, which lost 8 bases and 0 bases, there was a span of 14 bases. This CDR3 reads CASARSQNSYNEQFF. The CDR3 DNA is TGTGCCAGCGCCAGGAGTCAGAACTCCTACAATGAGCAGTTCTTC.

This sequence joins TRBV27 and TRBJ1-3; D call uncertain. Germline assignment: CDR1 MNHEY and CDR2 SMNVEV (reference sequence). The V and J ends lost 8 bases and 5 bases respectively, with 31 bases between them. CDR3 length equals 19 residues. In DNA, the CDR3 is TGTGCCAGCGCCCCCGCCCCGGTCGGAGACCGCTTTAGCCGAAACACCATATATTTT. This sequence encodes CASAPAPVGDRFSRNTIYF.

This chain connects TRBV6-6 to TRBJ2-7; 12 bases fit TRBD2. This CDR3 is built from 15 residues. V dropped 0 bases and J dropped 7; count of bases not matched to a gene: 4. CDR1 MNHNY and CDR2 SVGAGI come from the germline V gene (reference sequence). CDR3 DNA: TGTGCCAGCAGTTACTCGCTAGCGGGGGGGCTTGAGCAGTACTTC. Its protein is CASSYSLAGGLEQYF.